These T cell receptor beta chains were read from a single sample in a study of cytotoxic CD8 clonotypes in ibrutinib-treated CLL. Some clones are missing from TCRdb's copy, which holds only in-frame ones; the method was immunoSEQ multiplex PCR. The repertoire includes under 200,000 clones, roughly four fifths of them detected once, and over 2% sits in the top ten. The input for sequencing was PBMCs, taken after 12 months of ibrutinib treatment. All receptors come from a human donor with chronic lymphocytic leukemia. The CDR3 runs from the conserved cysteine through the conserved F or W. The D gene is left open where the match is weak. Clone size is stated in some rows and not others, as once, few, many or a class when expanded.

v_gene	len	d_gene	abundance	j_gene	CDR3nt	CDR3aa
TRBV4-2	13	.	few	TRBJ1-4	TGTGCCAGCAGCCACCCCGGGAGTGAAAAACTGTTTTTT	CASSHPGSEKLFF
TRBV7-8	17	TRBD1	.	TRBJ1-2	TGTGCCAGCAGCTCGAGGACAGGGCGGACCCATATAGTTGGCTACACCTTC	CASSSRTGRTHIVGYTF
TRBV5-1	14	.	.	TRBJ2-1	TGCGCCAGCAGCTTGGCCGGGACTTACAATGAGCAGTTCTTC	CASSLAGTYNEQFF
TRBV6-5	14	.	.	TRBJ1-3	TGTGCCAGCAGTTACTCAGGGGTCGGAAACACCATATATTTT	CASSYSGVGNTIYF
TRBV7-2	16	.	.	TRBJ1-1	TGTGCCAGCAGCCCACACCACGTTGTTTTAAAAACTGAAGCTTTCTTT	CASSPHHVVLKTEAFF
TRBV5-1	17	TRBD2	.	TRBJ2-2	TGCGCCAGCAGCTTCGGGAAACTAGCGGTTAACACCGGGGAGCTGTTTTTT	CASSFGKLAVNTGELFF
TRBV10-1	19	.	.	TRBJ2-1	TGCGCCAGCAGTGGATCCTCTCGAAAACAGGAGGAAACCTACAATGAGCAGTTCTTC	CASSGSSRKQEETYNEQFF
TRBV10-3	14	.	.	TRBJ1-2	TGTGCCATCAGTGACAGGGGCACCAACTATGGCTACACCTTC	CAISDRGTNYGYTF
TRBV12-5	13	.	.	TRBJ1-1	TGTGCTAGTGGTGACGGGCTTGGCGTTGAAGCTTTCTTT	CASGDGLGVEAFF
TRBV2	14	.	few	TRBJ2-7	TGTGCCAGCAGTGAGGTTCCTGGTCCATACGAGCAGTACTTC	CASSEVPGPYEQYF
TRBV2	15	.	.	TRBJ1-2	TGTGCCAGCAGTTCGGGGCGTGGGGGAACATATGGCTACACCTTC	CASSSGRGGTYGYTF
TRBV19	15	.	.	TRBJ2-5	TGTGCCAGTAGTGCTCTTATGGCCTACCAAGAGACCCAGTACTTC	CASSALMAYQETQYF